Listed below are T cell receptor beta chains from one sample, sequenced in a study of early T cells in non-severe SARS-CoV-2 infection. From the 5' RACE reads, TCRdb called clonotypes with MiXCR, one entry per CDR3 protein. The sample consists of under 85,000 distinct CDR3 sequences, roughly 13% of them appearing once. Material: whole blood. These TCRs come from an adult who was a healthcare worker with PCR-confirmed SARS-CoV-2 infection or an uninfected control (not recorded which). Both conserved end residues are trimmed from each CDR3.

TRBV20-1,TRBJ2-7,SAKLDRGGVYEQY
TRBV29-1,TRBJ1-2,SVSRTDYGYT
TRBV29-1,TRBJ1-1,SVEKRLMNTEAF
TRBV20-1,TRBJ1-4,SARNRDRSATNEKLF
TRBV7-2,TRBJ2-1,ASRQGGSSYNEQF
TRBV4-2,TRBJ2-7,ASSQGRGRSYEQY
TRBV20-1,TRBJ2-7,SAIPPAGRSYEQY
TRBV6-6,TRBJ1-1,ASESGTGSSNTEAF
TRBV11-2,TRBJ2-2,ASRAPTGAGELF
TRBV5-1,TRBJ2-3,ASRAGDTQY
TRBV24-1,TRBJ2-2,ATRPAGQGRTGELF
TRBV7-3,TRBJ1-2,ASSPGWGNYGYT
TRBV6-2/TRBV6-3,TRBJ2-7,ASSRTPTVTYEQY
TRBV6-5,TRBJ2-5,ASSPGGRQY
TRBV7-8,TRBJ2-1,ASSLSGLAGDRRMEQF
TRBV20-1,TRBJ2-7,SAVPGQRPYEQY
TRBV7-3,TRBJ2-1,ASSPNSGGNEQF
TRBV29-1,TRBJ1-5,SVGASPNQPQH
TRBV2,TRBJ2-1,ASSAARDGEQF
TRBV18,TRBJ1-1,ASSPPTGLNTEAF
TRBV10-3,TRBJ1-4,AISENNEKLF
TRBV20-1,TRBJ1-1,SAGRGANTEAF
TRBV14,TRBJ2-2,ASSRSLWAGELF
TRBV25-1,TRBJ2-7,ASSRPLNGVREQY
TRBV7-7,TRBJ2-5,ASSLGQGAMETQY
TRBV29-1,TRBJ2-3,SVGTAGTDTQY
TRBV6-2/TRBV6-3,TRBJ1-1,ASSYTPIVDPEAF
TRBV20-1,TRBJ1-1,SAKTIYPGTEAF
TRBV21-1,TRBJ2-5,ASSKAPGNSKTQY
TRBV21-1,TRBJ1-4,ASSPTGREANEKLF
TRBV27,TRBJ1-1,ASSVQGRNTEAF
TRBV2,TRBJ2-1,ASTGGRYNEQF
TRBV13,TRBJ2-3,ASSESTDTQY
TRBV29-1,TRBJ2-1,SVATSSYNEQF
TRBV7-9,TRBJ2-5,ASSLASGKQETQY
TRBV7-9,TRBJ2-3,ASRGLAVTDTQY
TRBV7-8,TRBJ2-7,ASSLTGVPSEQY
TRBV3-1,TRBJ2-7,ASSQVSHEQY
TRBV6-1,TRBJ1-4,ASSGRAVGEKLF
TRBV2,TRBJ2-7,ASQRGGINEQY
TRBV18,TRBJ2-1,ASSDGAHNEQF
TRBV19,TRBJ2-2,ASSIRDRGQGGELF